These T cell receptor beta chains were read from a single sample in a study of blood T cell repertoires in COVID-19. Profiled with immunoSEQ multiplex PCR; TCRdb holds only in-frame clones, not every one. Of fewer than 650,000 clones in the sample, 85% to 90% were seen once. The specimen was peripheral blood. Receptor source: a woman between 50 and 59 years old with COVID-19, enrolled during active disease. CDR3s include the opening cysteine and the closing phenylalanine or tryptophan. A D gene is named only where the DNA matches it firmly. Some rows have no size entry. The others give once, few or many, or a class for an expanded clone.

>-|TRBJ2-7|TRBV12-3/TRBV12-4|-
CASSRRGAYEQYF
TGTGCCAGCAGTAGGCGAGGTGCCTACGAGCAGTACTTC
>-|TRBJ1-5|TRBV6-5|-
CATSVSLNQPQHF
TGTGCCACCTCAGTTTCCCTCAATCAGCCCCAGCATTTT
>TRBD2|TRBJ2-1|TRBV6-4|-
CASQTLAGANEQFF
TGTGCCAGCCAAACACTAGCGGGGGCGAATGAGCAGTTCTTC
>TRBD2|TRBJ2-5|TRBV30|-
CAWTLGLAGETQYF
TGTGCCTGGACCCTCGGACTAGCGGGCGAGACCCAGTACTTC
>-|TRBJ1-4|TRBV30|-
CAWSAQGRTNEKLFF
TGTGCCTGGAGTGCCCAGGGCAGAACTAATGAAAAACTGTTTTTT
>-|TRBJ1-5|TRBV5-4|-
CASSLDGAGPQHF
TGTGCCAGCAGCTTGGACGGAGCTGGGCCCCAGCATTTT
>TRBD1|TRBJ2-1|TRBV24-1|-
CATRRTGTGIDEQFF
TGTGCCACCCGCCGAACCGGGACAGGGATCGATGAGCAGTTCTTC
>TRBD2|TRBJ2-7|TRBV7-2|-
CASSLVGLAYEQYF
TGTGCCAGCAGCTTAGTGGGACTAGCCTACGAGCAGTACTTC
>-|TRBJ2-1|TRBV9|-
CASSVESRGEQFF
TGTGCCAGCAGCGTAGAGTCTAGAGGCGAGCAGTTCTTC
>TRBD1|TRBJ1-6|TRBV20-1|few
CSASNGDRGDSPLHF
TGCAGTGCTAGTAACGGGGACAGGGGAGATTCACCCCTCCACTTT
>-|TRBJ1-4|TRBV5-5|-
CASSLNSGEKLFF
TGTGCCAGCAGCTTGAACAGTGGTGAAAAACTGTTTTTT
>-|TRBJ1-5|TRBV2|-
CASSERRLRHQPQHF
TGTGCCAGCAGTGAACGGAGGTTAAGGCATCAGCCCCAGCATTTT
>TRBD1|TRBJ2-7|TRBV6-6|-
CASSFPGTEYEQYF
TGTGCCAGCAGTTTCCCCGGGACAGAGTACGAGCAGTACTTC
>-|TRBJ1-2|TRBV10-3|many
CAISEVRGSGGYTF
TGTGCCATCAGTGAGGTCAGAGGTTCGGGGGGCTACACCTTC
>-|TRBJ1-2|TRBV5-6|-
CASSLGDDGYTF
TGTGCCAGCAGCTTGGGAGATGATGGCTACACCTTC
>TRBD2|TRBJ2-2|TRBV19|-
CATAGGGTGELFF
TGTGCCACCGCCGGGGGGGGCACCGGGGAGCTGTTTTTT
>-|TRBJ1-2|TRBV25-1|-
CASSPPGGTVTYGYTF
TGTGCCAGCAGTCCCCCCGGGGGGACGGTCACCTATGGCTACACCTTC
>TRBD1|TRBJ1-3|TRBV10-3|-
CAISESWTGGTGNTIYF
TGTGCCATCAGTGAGTCGTGGACAGGGGGAACTGGAAACACCATATATTTT
>-|TRBJ2-1|TRBV5-4|once
CASSLGHARGNEQFF
TGTGCCAGCAGCTTAGGACACGCTAGGGGCAATGAGCAGTTCTTC
>-|TRBJ1-2|TRBV5-1|-
CASSPTRDNNYGYTF
TGCGCCAGCAGCCCCACCCGGGACAACAACTATGGCTACACCTTC
>TRBD2|TRBJ2-3|TRBV5-1|-
CASSPLLAGGRVDTQYF
TGCGCCAGCAGCCCGCTACTAGCGGGGGGGCGGGTAGATACGCAGTATTTT
>-|TRBJ1-6|TRBV30|-
CAWTRDINSPLHF
TGTGCCTGGACCCGGGACATTAATTCACCCCTCCACTTT
>TRBD1|TRBJ1-5|TRBV6-1|-
CASSEAGQGSHQPQHF
TGTGCCAGCAGTGAAGCGGGACAGGGAAGTCATCAGCCCCAGCATTTT
>-|TRBJ2-2|TRBV10-3|-
CAISESIPHGGGTGELFF
TGTGCCATCAGTGAGTCGATCCCGCATGGGGGAGGCACCGGGGAGCTGTTTTTT
>TRBD2|TRBJ2-3|TRBV3-1/TRBV3-2|-
CASSQGPRAGGPSTQYF
TGTGCCAGCAGCCAAGGCCCCAGAGCGGGGGGCCCTAGTACGCAGTATTTT
>TRBD1|TRBJ2-2|TRBV24-1|-
CATSDTGTGNTGELFF
TGTGCCACCAGTGACACCGGGACAGGGAACACCGGGGAGCTGTTTTTT
>TRBD2|TRBJ2-7|TRBV5-1|-
CASSSGLAGAAYEQYF
TGCGCCAGCAGCTCAGGACTAGCGGGGGCCGCCTACGAGCAGTACTTC
>TRBD2|TRBJ2-1|TRBV7-2|-
CASSFSSGGYNEQFF
TGTGCCAGCAGCTTCAGTAGCGGGGGCTACAATGAGCAGTTCTTC
>-|TRBJ1-4|TRBV11-2|-
CASSLGGPFPAGEKLFF
TGTGCCAGCAGCTTAGGTGGGCCTTTCCCCGCTGGTGAAAAACTGTTTTTT
>TRBD1|TRBJ2-7|TRBV5-8|-
CASSRTGVRSYEQYF
TGTGCCAGCAGCCGGACAGGGGTCAGGTCCTACGAGCAGTACTTC
>-|TRBJ1-5|TRBV3-1/TRBV3-2|-
CASSRQDQPQHF
TGTGCCAGCAGCCGACAGGATCAGCCCCAGCATTTT
>-|TRBJ1-2|TRBV4-1|-
CASSQDSEDNYGYTF
TGCGCCAGCAGCCAAGATTCAGAGGATAACTATGGCTACACCTTC
>-|TRBJ1-5|TRBV5-1|-
CASSPTGPNQPQHF
TGCGCCAGCAGCCCGACAGGACCCAATCAGCCCCAGCATTTT
>-|TRBJ1-1|TRBV10-3|-
CAITRDMNTEAFF
TGTGCCATCACCCGGGATATGAACACTGAAGCTTTCTTT
>-|TRBJ2-2|TRBV10-3|-
CAIRGLSNGELFF
TGTGCCATCAGGGGACTTTCAAACGGGGAGCTGTTTTTT